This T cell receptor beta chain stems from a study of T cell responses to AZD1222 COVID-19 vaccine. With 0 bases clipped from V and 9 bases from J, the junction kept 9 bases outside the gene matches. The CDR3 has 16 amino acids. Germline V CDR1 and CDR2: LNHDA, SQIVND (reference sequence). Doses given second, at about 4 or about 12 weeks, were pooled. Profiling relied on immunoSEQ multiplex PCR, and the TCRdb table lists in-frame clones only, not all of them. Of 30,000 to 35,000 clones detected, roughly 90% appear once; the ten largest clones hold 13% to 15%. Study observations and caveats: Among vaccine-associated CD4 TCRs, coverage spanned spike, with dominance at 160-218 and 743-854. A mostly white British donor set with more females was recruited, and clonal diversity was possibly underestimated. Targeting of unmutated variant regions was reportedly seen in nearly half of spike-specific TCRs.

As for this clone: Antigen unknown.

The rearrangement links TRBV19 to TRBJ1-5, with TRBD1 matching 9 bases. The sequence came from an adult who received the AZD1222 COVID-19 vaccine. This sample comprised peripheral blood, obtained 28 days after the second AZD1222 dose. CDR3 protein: CASSIDDRGFYRPQHF. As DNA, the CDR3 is TGTGCCAGTAGTATAGATGACAGGGGGTTCTATCGGCCCCAGCATTTT.